Below, one T cell receptor (beta chain) is given with its context. Only one count was recorded for this clone. What this receptor recognizes is not known. Within one base of it there is no much larger clone, and no base qualities were kept. The immunoSEQ Assay, a bias-controlled multiplex PCR, was used to amplify TCRbeta CDR3 regions from genomic DNA. As for the authors' bioinformatics: The number of nucleated cells in each sample was estimated by amplification of reference gene primers within the assay. To quantify the absolute abundance of each unique TCRbeta CDR3 rearrangement, sequence reads were collapsed and filtered. For each sample, productive Simpson clonality was calculated as the square root of Simpson's diversity index across productive rearrangements. Entries here come from immuneACCESS through TCRdb and include only in-frame sequences with V and J called. Some clones fail to appear in such tables; in the studies checked, an unresolved V gene covers under half of the shortfall, and the cause of the remainder is unknown. The V and J calls and the clone size are those of that table, but D and trimming were determined from the DNA. The sample table records under 65,000 clones; approximately 82% of these occur just once. Approximately 5.6% of the sample is in the top ten clones.

Whole blood was collected in K2EDTA tubes by collaborating institutions according to the institutions' own protocols. For TCRbeta analysis, collaborators shipped samples as frozen whole blood, isolated PBMCs, or DNA extracted from either of those sample types. V was cut back by 6 bases and J by 4 bases, leaving a gap of 12 bases between them. Measured from the cysteine to the phenylalanine, the CDR3 is 13 residues long. Of all the DNA, just the CDR3 is kept, 39 bases in frame from base 1. The CDR1 and CDR2 encoded by the germline V gene (reference sequence) are LNHDA and SQIVND. This specimen belongs to a study of blood T cell repertoires in COVID-19 (dated by TCRdb to the early 2020s). A note on the overall study: Samples from collaborators originated in the United States, Italy and Spain and spanned both the acute and convalescent phases of COVID-19. The dataset comprised deeply sampled blood TCRbeta repertoires from subjects exposed to, actively infected with, or recovered from COVID-19. Where available, HLA class I and class II types were taken from metadata supplied by the sample provider and were not determined by assay-based typing. The repertoires were made available in a free public database intended to serve as a resource for research on the immune response to SARS-CoV-2. Samples came from the ongoing ImmuneRACE study (first 160 participants) plus 1,254 subjects from 6 global collaborators. Nearly every sample came with metadata listing a de-identified subject ID, COVID-19 status, age in years and sex. The material from the prospective study consisted of cDNA or gDNA derived from T cells, B-cell-depleted T cells, or PBMCs.

What the authors observed across the whole study: The amount of clinical and demographic metadata varied by source and participant and was provided uncurated.

Sequenced: peripheral blood. The sequence was collected from a woman in her fifties or sixties with acute or convalescent COVID-19. The chain was built from TRBV19 and TRBJ1-1, with a tentative D gene TRBD1 over 5 matching bases. CDR3 reads: CASRVGRATEAFF. The DNA is TGTGCCAGTAGAGTCGGCAGGGCCACTGAAGCTTTCTTT.